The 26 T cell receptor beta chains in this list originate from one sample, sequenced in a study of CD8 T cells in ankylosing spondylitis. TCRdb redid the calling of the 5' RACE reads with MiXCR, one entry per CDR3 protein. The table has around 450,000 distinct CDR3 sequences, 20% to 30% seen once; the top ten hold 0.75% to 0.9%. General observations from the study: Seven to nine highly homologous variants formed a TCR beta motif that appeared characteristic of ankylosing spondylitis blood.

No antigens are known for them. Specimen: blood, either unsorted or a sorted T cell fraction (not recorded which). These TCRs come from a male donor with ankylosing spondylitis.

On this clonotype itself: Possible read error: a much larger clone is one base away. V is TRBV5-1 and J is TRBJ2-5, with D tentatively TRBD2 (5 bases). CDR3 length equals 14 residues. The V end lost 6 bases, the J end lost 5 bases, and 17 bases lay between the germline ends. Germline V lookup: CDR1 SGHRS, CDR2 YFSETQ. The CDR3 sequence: CASNFGRESETQYF. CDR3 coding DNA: TGCGCCAGCAACTTCGGTCGGGAATCTGAGACCCAGTACTTC.

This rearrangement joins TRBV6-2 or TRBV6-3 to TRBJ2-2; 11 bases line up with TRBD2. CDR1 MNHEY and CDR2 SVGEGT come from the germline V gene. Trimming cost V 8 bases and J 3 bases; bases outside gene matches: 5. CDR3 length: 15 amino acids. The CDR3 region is CASARLAGYTGELFF. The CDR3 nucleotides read TGTGCCAGCGCACGACTAGCGGGATACACCGGGGAGCTGTTTTTT.

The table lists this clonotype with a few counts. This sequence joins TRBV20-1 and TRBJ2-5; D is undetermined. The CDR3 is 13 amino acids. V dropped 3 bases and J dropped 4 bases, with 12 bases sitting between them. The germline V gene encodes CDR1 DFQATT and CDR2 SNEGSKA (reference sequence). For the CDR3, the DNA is TGCAGTGCTAGTAGTTTCGGGCGAGAGACCCAGTACTTC. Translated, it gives CSASSFGRETQYF.

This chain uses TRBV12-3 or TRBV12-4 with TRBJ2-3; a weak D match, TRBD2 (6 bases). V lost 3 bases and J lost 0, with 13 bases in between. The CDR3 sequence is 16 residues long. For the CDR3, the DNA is TGTGCCAGCAGTTTCGGTCGCGGGACGAGCACAGATACGCAGTATTTT. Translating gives CASSFGRGTSTDTQYF.

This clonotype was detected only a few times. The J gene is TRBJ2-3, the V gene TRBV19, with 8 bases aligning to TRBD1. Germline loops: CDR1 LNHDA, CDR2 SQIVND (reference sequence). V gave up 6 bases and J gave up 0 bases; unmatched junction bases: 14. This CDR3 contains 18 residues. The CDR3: CASSGNDRGHPSTDTQYF. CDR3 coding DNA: TGTGCCAGTAGCGGGAACGACAGGGGACATCCTAGCACAGATACGCAGTATTTT.

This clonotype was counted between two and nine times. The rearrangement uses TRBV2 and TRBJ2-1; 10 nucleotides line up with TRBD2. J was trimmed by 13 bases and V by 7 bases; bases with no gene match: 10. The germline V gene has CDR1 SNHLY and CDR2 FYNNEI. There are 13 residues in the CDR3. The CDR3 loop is CASIRLAGVGQFF. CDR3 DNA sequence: TGTGCCAGCATACGCCTAGCGGGGGTTGGACAGTTCTTC.

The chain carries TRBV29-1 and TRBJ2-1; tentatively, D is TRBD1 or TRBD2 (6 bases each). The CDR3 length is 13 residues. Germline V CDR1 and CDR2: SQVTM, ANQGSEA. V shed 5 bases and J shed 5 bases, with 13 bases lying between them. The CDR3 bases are TGCAGCGTTCGGGGGCGCTTCAACAATGAGCAGTTCTTC. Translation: CSVRGRFNNEQFF.

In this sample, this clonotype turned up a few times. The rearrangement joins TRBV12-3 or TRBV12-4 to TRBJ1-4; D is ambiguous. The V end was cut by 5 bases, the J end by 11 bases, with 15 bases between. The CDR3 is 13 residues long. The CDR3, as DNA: TGTGCCAGCAGTGAAAGGAGGCTGGAGAAACTGTTTTTT. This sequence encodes CASSERRLEKLFF.

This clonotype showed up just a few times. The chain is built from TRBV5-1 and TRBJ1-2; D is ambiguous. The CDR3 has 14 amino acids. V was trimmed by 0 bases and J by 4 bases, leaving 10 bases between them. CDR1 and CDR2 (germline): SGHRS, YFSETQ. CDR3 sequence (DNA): TGCGCCAGCAGCTTGGAAGGGTTCGGCTATGGCTACACCTTC. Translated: CASSLEGFGYGYTF.

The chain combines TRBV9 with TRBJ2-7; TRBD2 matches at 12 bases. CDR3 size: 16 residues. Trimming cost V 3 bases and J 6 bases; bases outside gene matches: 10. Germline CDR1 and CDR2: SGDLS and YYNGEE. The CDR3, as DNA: TGTGCCAGCAGCGCGACCGGGACTAGCGGGCGGTGCGAGCAGTACGTC. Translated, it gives CASSATGTSGRCEQYV.

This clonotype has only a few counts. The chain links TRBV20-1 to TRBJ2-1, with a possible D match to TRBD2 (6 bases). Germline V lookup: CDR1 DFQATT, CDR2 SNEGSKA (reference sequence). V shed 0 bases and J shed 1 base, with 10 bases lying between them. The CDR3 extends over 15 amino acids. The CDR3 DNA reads TGCAGTGCTAGAGATTTGGGAGGTTCCTACAATGAGCAGTTCTTC. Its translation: CSARDLGGSYNEQFF.

CDR3: CASSQGPSGMTGELFF. In DNA form, the CDR3 reads TGTGCCAGCAGCCAAGGTCCTAGCGGGATGACCGGGGAGCTGTTTTTT. The chain joins TRBV4-2 to TRBJ2-2; 9 bases line up with TRBD2. The germline gives CDR1 LGHNA, CDR2 YNFKEQ. The CDR3 loop spans 16 amino acids. Trimming cost V 1 base and J 5 bases; bases outside gene matches: 5.

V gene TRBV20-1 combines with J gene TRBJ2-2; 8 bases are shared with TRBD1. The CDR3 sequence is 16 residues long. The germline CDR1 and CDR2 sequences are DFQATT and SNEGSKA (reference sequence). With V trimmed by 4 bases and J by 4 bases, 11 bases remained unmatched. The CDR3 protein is CSAKPGTGMSTGELFF. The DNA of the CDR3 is TGCAGTGCTAAACCGGGGACAGGCATGAGCACCGGGGAGCTGTTTTTT.

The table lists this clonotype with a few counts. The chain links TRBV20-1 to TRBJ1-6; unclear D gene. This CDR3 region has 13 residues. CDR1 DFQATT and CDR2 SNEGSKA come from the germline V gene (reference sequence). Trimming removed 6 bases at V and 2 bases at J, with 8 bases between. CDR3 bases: TGCAGTGCACCGGTGACCTATAATTCACCCCTCCACTTT. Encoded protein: CSAPVTYNSPLHF.

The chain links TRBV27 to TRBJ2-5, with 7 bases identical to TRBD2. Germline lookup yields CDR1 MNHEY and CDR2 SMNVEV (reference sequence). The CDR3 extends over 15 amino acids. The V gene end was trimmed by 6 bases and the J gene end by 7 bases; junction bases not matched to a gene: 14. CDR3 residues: CASRKLTGGVGTQYF. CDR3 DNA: TGTGCCAGCAGGAAGTTAACGGGGGGTGTGGGGACCCAGTACTTC.

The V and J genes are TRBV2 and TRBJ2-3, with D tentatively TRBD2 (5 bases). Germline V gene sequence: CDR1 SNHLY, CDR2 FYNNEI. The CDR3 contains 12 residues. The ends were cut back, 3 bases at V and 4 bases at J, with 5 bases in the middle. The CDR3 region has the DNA TGTGCCAGCAGTGACGGGGCAGATACGCAGTATTTT. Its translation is CASSDGADTQYF.

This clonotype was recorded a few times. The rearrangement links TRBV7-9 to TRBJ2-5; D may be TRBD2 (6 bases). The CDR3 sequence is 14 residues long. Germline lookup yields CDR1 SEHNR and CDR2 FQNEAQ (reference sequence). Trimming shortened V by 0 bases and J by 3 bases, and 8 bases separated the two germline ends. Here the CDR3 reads CASSLAWGEETQYF. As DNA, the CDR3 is TGTGCCAGCAGCTTAGCGTGGGGGGAAGAGACCCAGTACTTC.

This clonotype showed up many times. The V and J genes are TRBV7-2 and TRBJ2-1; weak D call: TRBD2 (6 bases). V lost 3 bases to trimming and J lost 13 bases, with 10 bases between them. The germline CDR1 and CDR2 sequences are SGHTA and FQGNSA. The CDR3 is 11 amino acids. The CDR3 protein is CASSFVAVQFF. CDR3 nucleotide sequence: TGTGCCAGCAGCTTTGTAGCGGTACAGTTCTTC.

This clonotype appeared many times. The CDR3 nucleotides are TGCGCCAGCAGCTTGGGCCTAGCGGGGACCACAGATACGCAGTATTTT. Translated: CASSLGLAGTTDTQYF. The V and J genes are TRBV5-1 and TRBJ2-3, with 9 bases matching TRBD2. Trimming removed 0 bases from V and 2 bases from J; junction bases left unmatched: 4. CDR1 and CDR2 from the germline V gene are SGHRS and YFSETQ. The CDR3 runs 16 residues.

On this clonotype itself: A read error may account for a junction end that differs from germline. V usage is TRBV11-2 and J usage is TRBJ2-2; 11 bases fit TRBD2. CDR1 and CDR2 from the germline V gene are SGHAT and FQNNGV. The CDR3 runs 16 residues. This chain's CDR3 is CASNLLAGVNTGELFF. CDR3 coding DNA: TGTGCCAGCAACTTACTAGCGGGAGTTAACACCGGGGAGCTGTTTTTT.

The chain's CDR3 is CSARSGSRQPQHF. CDR3 sequence (DNA): TGCAGTGCTAGGTCAGGGAGTCGTCAGCCCCAGCATTTT. This chain links TRBV20-1 with TRBJ1-5; perhaps TRBD1 as D (5 bases). Between the trimmed V and J ends, which lost 3 bases and 6 bases, there was a span of 12 bases. The CDR3 consists of 13 residues. Germline CDR1 reads DFQATT; CDR2 reads SNEGSKA (reference sequence).

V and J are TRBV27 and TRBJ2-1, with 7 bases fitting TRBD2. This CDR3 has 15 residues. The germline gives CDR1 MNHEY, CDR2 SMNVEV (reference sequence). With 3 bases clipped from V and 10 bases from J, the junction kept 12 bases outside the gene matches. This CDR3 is CASSFALAAPQEQFF. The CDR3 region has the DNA TGTGCCAGCAGTTTCGCGCTAGCGGCACCACAAGAGCAGTTCTTC.

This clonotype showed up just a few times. The CDR3 region has the DNA TGCGCCAGCAGCTTGTACGGGGGGCAGGGTACTGAAGCTTTCTTT. Protein sequence: CASSLYGGQGTEAFF. The V call is TRBV5-1, the J call TRBJ1-1; a possible D gene is TRBD1 (6 bases). The CDR3 runs 15 residues. The germline gives CDR1 SGHRS, CDR2 YFSETQ. Between the trimmed V and J ends, which lost 1 base and 5 bases, there was a span of 15 bases.

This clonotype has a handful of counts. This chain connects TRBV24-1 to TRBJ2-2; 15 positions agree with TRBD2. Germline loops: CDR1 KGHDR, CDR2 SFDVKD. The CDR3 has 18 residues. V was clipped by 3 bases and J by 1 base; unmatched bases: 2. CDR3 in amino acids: CATSDRTSGRGNTGELFF. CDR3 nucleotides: TGTGCCACCAGTGATAGGACTAGCGGGAGGGGGAACACCGGGGAGCTGTTTTTT.

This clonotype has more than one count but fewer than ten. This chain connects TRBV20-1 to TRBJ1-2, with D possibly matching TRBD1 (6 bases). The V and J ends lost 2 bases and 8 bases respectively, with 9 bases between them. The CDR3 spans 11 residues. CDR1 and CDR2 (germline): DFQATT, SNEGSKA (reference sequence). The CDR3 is CSARHRDGYTF. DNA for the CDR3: TGCAGTGCTAGACACAGGGACGGCTACACCTTC.

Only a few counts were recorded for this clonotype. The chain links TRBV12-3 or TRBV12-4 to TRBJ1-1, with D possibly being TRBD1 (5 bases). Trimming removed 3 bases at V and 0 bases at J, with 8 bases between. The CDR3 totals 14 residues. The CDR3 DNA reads TGTGCCAGCAGTTTGCCAGGGATGAACACTGAAGCTTTCTTT. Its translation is CASSLPGMNTEAFF.